This T cell receptor beta chain stems from a study of STAT5B mutations in CD4+ large granular lymphocyte leukemia. At the level of the study: Among healthy controls, a particular HLA allele went with more CDR3 'QG' motifs. Study outcomes and limitations: Higher CD4+ than CD8+ T-LGLL clonality might reflect small sample size. TRBV06-family usage was enriched in top patient clones (8/27) versus controls (2/35).

Trimming pared 0 bases from V and 8 bases from J, leaving 13 bases between. The CDR3 contains 15 residues. Germline CDR1 reads SGHAT; CDR2 reads FQNNGV. About this clone itself: Its antigen remains unknown.

This was a survey-level run. The assay was immunoSEQ multiplex PCR, and TCRdb's table has in-frame clones only and misses some. The data show more than 30,000 clones, with 88% seen just once and 0.75% to 1% held by the top ten. The rearrangement links TRBV11-2 to TRBJ2-2, with D tentatively TRBD2 (6 bases). The sequence came from a human donor in good health. What was sequenced was CD4+ T cells from blood buffy coats. CDR3 sequence (DNA): TGTGCCAGCAGCTTAGAGGTTCGGGGGAGAGGGGAGCTGTTTTTT. It specifies CASSLEVRGRGELFF.